The 4 T cell receptor beta chains below were found in one sample sequenced in a study of shared clonotypes between healthy human individuals. Clones were read by immunoSEQ multiplex PCR, and TCRdb kept only the in-frame ones, dropping some. The repertoire holds some 1,400,000 clones, over 95% seen once, with roughly 1.2% in the top ten. What was sequenced was naive CD4+ T cells sorted from blood. Specified subset: CD45RA+ positively selected. These receptors were collected from a man under 40 in good health.

Details on this clone: This same CDR3 is encoded by further DNA sequences in the sample. The CDR3, as DNA: TGTGCCAGTAGTATTAGGGATCAAGAGACCCAGTACTTC. It yields the protein CASSIRDQETQYF. The chain couples TRBV19 to TRBJ2-5; no clear D. The CDR3 is 13 amino acids. V was pared by 3 bases and J by 2 bases, with 7 bases between. Germline CDR1 and CDR2: LNHDA and SQIVND (reference sequence).

The chain joins TRBV28 to TRBJ2-7; D perhaps matches TRBD2 (6 bases). V gave up 1 base and J gave up 5 bases, with 9 bases separating them. This CDR3 is 13 amino acids long. Per the germline V gene, CDR1 is MDHEN and CDR2 is SYDVKM. The CDR3 coding sequence is TGTGCCAGCAGTTTATACAGGAGGGACGAGCAGTACTTC. Its protein is CASSLYRRDEQYF.

The chain carries TRBV6-5 and TRBJ1-1; D remains unclear. Germline V lookup: CDR1 MNHEY, CDR2 SVGAGI. This CDR3 contains 15 residues. The germline V and J ends were trimmed by 5 bases and 2 bases, with 15 bases remaining between them. CDR3 sequence: CASSRRTAFNTEAFF. The CDR3, as DNA: TGTGCCAGCAGTCGTCGAACAGCCTTTAACACTGAAGCTTTCTTT.

The chain has TRBV29-1 and TRBJ1-2; D ambiguous. The germline gives CDR1 SQVTM, CDR2 ANQGSEA. The germline V and J ends were trimmed by 4 bases and 1 base, with 7 bases remaining between them. This CDR3 region has 12 residues. The CDR3 reads CSVGTFNYGYTF. The CDR3 DNA is TGCAGCGTTGGCACCTTTAACTATGGCTACACCTTC.